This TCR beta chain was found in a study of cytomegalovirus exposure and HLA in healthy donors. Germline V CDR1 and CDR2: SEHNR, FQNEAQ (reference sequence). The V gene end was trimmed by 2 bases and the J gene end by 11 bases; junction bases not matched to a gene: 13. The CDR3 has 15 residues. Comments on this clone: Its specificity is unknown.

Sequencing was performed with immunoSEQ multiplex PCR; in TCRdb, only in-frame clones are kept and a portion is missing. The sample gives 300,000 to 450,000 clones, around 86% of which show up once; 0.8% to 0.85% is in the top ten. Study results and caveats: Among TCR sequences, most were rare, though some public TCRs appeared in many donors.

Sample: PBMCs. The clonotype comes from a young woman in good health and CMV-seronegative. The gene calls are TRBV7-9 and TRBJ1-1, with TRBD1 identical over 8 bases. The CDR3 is CASSLTQGAQDGAFF. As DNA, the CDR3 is TGTGCCAGCAGCTTAACGCAGGGGGCGCAGGATGGTGCTTTCTTT.